The rows below give T cell receptor beta chains drawn from one sample of a study of blood T cell repertoires in COVID-19. Profiling relied on immunoSEQ multiplex PCR, and the TCRdb table lists in-frame clones only, not all of them. The sample records roughly 100,000 clones, 80% being singletons. The sequencing input was peripheral blood. Receptors originate from a human donor in a cohort sampled during active COVID-19. CDR3s include the opening cysteine and the closing phenylalanine or tryptophan. The order of the fields is D gene, V gene, clone size, J gene, CDR3 protein, CDR3 DNA. A D gene is named only where the DNA matches it firmly. The size of a clone is reported for some rows only, either as once, few or many, or as a class for expanded clones.

>TRBD1|TRBV18|-|TRBJ2-5
CASSPGTVQETQYF
TGTGCCAGCTCACCAGGGACAGTCCAAGAGACCCAGTACTTC
>-|TRBV7-9|-|TRBJ2-7
CASSSGNLVQYF
TGTGCCAGCAGCAGCGGAAATTTGGTGCAGTACTTC
>TRBD2|TRBV10-1|-|TRBJ2-3
CASSESGGTTDTQYF
TGCGCCAGCAGTGAGTCGGGAGGGACCACAGATACGCAGTATTTT
>TRBD1|TRBV18|-|TRBJ1-1
CASSPGQGAANTEAFF
TGTGCCAGCTCACCGGGACAGGGGGCCGCGAACACTGAAGCTTTCTTT
>TRBD1|TRBV19|-|TRBJ1-5
CASSMKGQGKQPQHF
TGTGCCAGTAGTATGAAGGGACAGGGAAAGCAGCCCCAGCATTTT
>TRBD2|TRBV5-1|-|TRBJ2-1
CASSSELANSYNEQFF
TGCGCCAGCAGCTCGGAACTAGCGAACTCCTACAATGAGCAGTTCTTC
>TRBD1|TRBV18|-|TRBJ2-5
CASSRGTGDQETQYF
TGTGCCAGCTCCCGGGGGACAGGGGACCAAGAGACCCAGTACTTC
>TRBD1|TRBV12-3/TRBV12-4|-|TRBJ2-7
CASARGMAYEQYF
TGTGCCAGCGCCAGGGGGATGGCCTACGAGCAGTACTTC
>TRBD2|TRBV7-2|-|TRBJ2-7
CASGLASRGYEQYF
TGTGCCAGTGGACTAGCCTCGCGGGGCTACGAGCAGTACTTC
>TRBD1|TRBV9|-|TRBJ1-5
CASSRDRATNQPQHF
TGTGCCAGCAGCCGGGACAGGGCCACGAATCAGCCCCAGCATTTT
>TRBD1|TRBV4-1|-|TRBJ2-7
CASSRGQGAYEQYF
TGCGCCAGCAGCCGGGGACAGGGGGCCTACGAGCAGTACTTC
>-|TRBV24-1|-|TRBJ2-3
CATSDRLRPGISTDTQYF
TGTGCCACCAGTGACCGACTTCGGCCGGGAATTAGCACAGATACGCAGTATTTT
>-|TRBV28|-|TRBJ2-7
CASSFWRPKDGEQYF
TGTGCCAGCAGTTTTTGGAGGCCTAAGGATGGCGAGCAGTACTTC
>TRBD2|TRBV11-2|-|TRBJ2-1
CASSRSLAGRNEQFF
TGTGCCAGCAGTCGAAGTCTAGCGGGGAGGAATGAGCAGTTCTTC
>TRBD1|TRBV9|-|TRBJ1-3
CASSEGETGSGNTIYF
TGTGCCAGCAGCGAGGGAGAGACAGGGTCTGGAAACACCATATATTTT
>TRBD1|TRBV18|-|TRBJ2-7
CASSSQGGQESVYEQYF
TGTGCCAGCTCGTCCCAAGGGGGACAGGAAAGTGTCTACGAGCAGTACTTC
>TRBD2|TRBV28|-|TRBJ2-1
CASSPQSGRAAGEQFF
TGTGCCAGCAGTCCCCAAAGCGGGAGGGCCGCCGGGGAGCAGTTCTTC
>-|TRBV28|-|TRBJ1-5
CASSSAGFIHSNQPQHF
TGTGCCAGCAGTTCGGCAGGCTTCATTCATAGCAATCAGCCCCAGCATTTT
>-|TRBV5-1|-|TRBJ2-7
CASSLYASDEQYF
TGCGCCAGCAGCTTGTACGCCAGCGACGAGCAGTACTTC
>-|TRBV25-1|-|TRBJ1-4
CASSELGRGVRTNEKLFF
TGTGCCAGCAGTGAATTGGGCAGGGGTGTTCGGACTAATGAAAAACTGTTTTTT
>TRBD1|TRBV10-3|-|TRBJ2-6
CAIRTGGGPSGANVLTF
TGTGCCATCAGGACAGGGGGCGGGCCCTCTGGGGCCAACGTCCTGACTTTC
>-|TRBV11-3|-|TRBJ2-1
CASSLAGSNNEQFF
TGTGCCAGCAGCTTAGCGGGGAGCAACAATGAGCAGTTCTTC
>-|TRBV2|-|TRBJ1-4
CASSESGTNEKLFF
TGTGCCAGCAGTGAATCGGGAACTAATGAAAAACTGTTTTTT
>-|TRBV6-1|-|TRBJ1-4
CASSERRLTNEKLFF
TGTGCCAGCAGTGAAAGAAGACTGACTAATGAAAAACTGTTTTTT
>-|TRBV5-1|-|TRBJ1-4
CASKQGGSSTNEKLFF
TGCGCCAGCAAACAGGGAGGGAGCTCAACTAATGAAAAACTGTTTTTT
>-|TRBV30|-|TRBJ2-7
CAWSVQSYEQYF
TGTGCCTGGAGTGTCCAATCCTACGAGCAGTACTTC
>-|TRBV7-9|once|TRBJ1-2
CASSSRGGRGYGYTF
TGTGCCAGCAGCTCGCGGGGCGGACGGGGTTATGGCTACACCTTC
>-|TRBV15|-|TRBJ1-1
CATSTARSRRAFF
TGTGCCACCAGCACAGCAAGGAGCCGGAGGGCTTTCTTT
>TRBD1|TRBV28|-|TRBJ1-2
CASSLPAPGGYGYTF
TGTGCCAGCAGTTTGCCGGCGCCAGGGGGCTATGGCTACACCTTC
>-|TRBV9|-|TRBJ1-6
CASSVFRQKNSPLHF
TGTGCCAGCAGCGTATTCCGACAGAAGAATTCACCCCTCCACTTT
>-|TRBV24-1|-|TRBJ1-2
CATSDLWQGGYTF
TGTGCCACCAGTGATTTATGGCAGGGAGGCTACACCTTC
>-|TRBV3-1/TRBV3-2|-|TRBJ2-6
CASSLAGANVLTF
TGTGCCAGCAGCCTGGCCGGGGCCAACGTCCTGACTTTC
>-|TRBV3-1/TRBV3-2|-|TRBJ2-7
CASSQESAREQYF
TGTGCCAGCAGCCAAGAATCTGCGAGGGAGCAGTACTTC
>TRBD2|TRBV6-2/TRBV6-3|-|TRBJ2-7
CASSRLAISSSYEQYF
TGTGCCAGCAGCAGACTAGCGATAAGCAGCTCCTACGAGCAGTACTTC
>TRBD2|TRBV4-1|-|TRBJ2-7
CASSQEGLAGRSHEQYF
TGCGCCAGCAGCCAAGAGGGACTAGCGGGGAGGAGCCACGAGCAGTACTTC
>-|TRBV10-2|-|TRBJ1-1
CASSESGGTEAFF
TGCGCCAGCAGTGAGTCAGGGGGCACTGAAGCTTTCTTT
>-|TRBV3-1/TRBV3-2|-|TRBJ1-2
CASSQEGGSGYTF
TGTGCCAGCAGCCAAGAAGGCGGGTCTGGCTACACCTTC
>-|TRBV18|few|TRBJ2-1
CASSPGTEREQFF
TGTGCCAGCTCACCAGGGACTGAGAGGGAGCAGTTCTTC
>TRBD2|TRBV23-1|-|TRBJ2-7
CASSQSPGGLYEQYF
TGCGCCAGCAGTCAATCTCCGGGAGGGCTGTACGAGCAGTACTTC
>-|TRBV28|-|TRBJ1-5
CASSLGGGLQPQHF
TGTGCCAGCAGTTTGGGCGGGGGTTTACAGCCCCAGCATTTT
>TRBD1|TRBV28|-|TRBJ2-1
CASSLISRGLDEQFF
TGTGCCAGCAGTTTAATAAGCAGGGGGCTTGATGAGCAGTTCTTC
>-|TRBV4-1|once|TRBJ1-4
CASSQHPPTPSTYEKLFF
TGCGCCAGCAGCCAACATCCCCCCACACCGTCAACCTATGAAAAACTGTTTTTT
>-|TRBV6-5|-|TRBJ1-1
CASSNRGVATEAFF
TGTGCCAGCAGTAACCGGGGGGTTGCGACTGAAGCTTTCTTT
>TRBD1|TRBV28|-|TRBJ1-4
CASTAVRGRSEKLFF
TGTGCCAGCACCGCGGTCAGGGGGCGTAGTGAAAAACTGTTTTTT
>-|TRBV28|-|TRBJ1-2
CASVGDYGYTF
TGTGCCAGCGTAGGGGACTATGGCTACACCTTC
>TRBD1|TRBV15|-|TRBJ1-1
CATSREPLGQGASTEAFF
TGTGCCACCAGCAGAGAACCCCTGGGACAGGGGGCGAGCACTGAAGCTTTCTTT
>TRBD1|TRBV6-5|-|TRBJ1-2
CASSYYRQGGGYTF
TGTGCCAGCAGTTACTATCGACAGGGCGGAGGCTACACCTTC
>TRBD2|TRBV27|-|TRBJ2-7
CASSSRSPEVLAGGQGYEQYF
TGTGCCAGCAGTTCCCGTTCCCCGGAGGTGCTAGCGGGAGGGCAGGGGTACGAGCAGTACTTC
>TRBD1|TRBV28|once|TRBJ1-6
CARNGPGQGTYNSPLHF
TGTGCCAGAAACGGACCGGGACAGGGAACCTATAATTCACCCCTCCACTTT
>TRBD2|TRBV4-2|-|TRBJ2-3
CASSQEAGGRTDTQYF
TGTGCCAGCAGCCAAGAAGCGGGAGGTCGCACAGATACGCAGTATTTT
>-|TRBV10-3|-|TRBJ1-1
CAIREGGEAFF
TGTGCCATCAGGGAAGGAGGTGAAGCTTTCTTT